This entry features one T cell receptor beta chain sequence. This sample was taken from a study of blood T cell repertoires in COVID-19. Study in general: COVID-19 samples from acute and convalescent phases originated in the United States, Italy and Spain. T cells, B-cell-depleted T cells, or PBMCs supplied cDNA or gDNA.

In the original processing: Researchers report that nucleated cell counts were estimated from reference gene primer amplification. The method was immunoSEQ multiplex PCR; TCRdb's version includes in-frame clones alone and lacks a portion of them. Clone size and the V and J calls come from that table; the DNA yielded D and trimming. The sample lists more than 85,000 clones, less than 75% seen once, with under 10% in the top ten. The ends were cut back, 4 bases at V and 4 bases at J, with 13 bases in the middle. This CDR3 is 14 amino acids long. Per the germline V gene, CDR1 is MNHNS and CDR2 is SASEGT.

The V call is TRBV6-1, the J call TRBJ1-1, with D perhaps matching TRBD1 (6 bases). Sequencing was done on a sample of peripheral blood. This TCR was recovered from an older woman with acute or convalescent COVID-19. The CDR3 sequence: CASSGADSFTEAFF. DNA for the CDR3: TGTGCCAGCAGTGGAGCGGACAGTTTCACTGAAGCTTTCTTT.